This T cell receptor (beta chain) was found in a study of beta chain features in type 1 diabetes. As for the study in general: Some 110 million sorted cells were examined across all samples. Study-level results: A closer apparent resemblance between naive, central memory and Treg TCRB repertoires was seen in patients than in healthy donors. The study found moderately but significantly shorter TCRB CDR3s in all four CD4+ subsets of Type 1 diabetes patients. Possible PCR preference for shorter templates applied equally to patients and controls.

This clone was observed a few times. Its antigen remains unknown. The germline gene is not matched at one end of the junction; a read error may be the cause. Sequenced material consisted of expressed TCRB transcripts (all of the isolated RNA was reverse transcribed). The data were produced by immunoSEQ multiplex PCR, yet TCRdb's version contains in-frame clones alone and is incomplete. Counted here are fewer than 350,000 clones, 14% to 15% occurring once; the ten biggest clones make up roughly 0.015%. The CDR3 contains 17 residues. Germline V gene data show CDR1 as SGHNT and CDR2 as YYREEE (reference sequence).

The genes are TRBV5-4 and TRBJ2-1; TRBD2 matches 10 bases. This TCR was sampled from a man between 18 and 29 years old with type 1 diabetes. The specimen was naive CD4+ T cells from blood. For the CDR3, the DNA is TGCGCCAGCAGCCAATATACCGGGACTAGCGCCTACAATGAGCAGTTCTTC. Residues: CASSQYTGTSAYNEQFF.